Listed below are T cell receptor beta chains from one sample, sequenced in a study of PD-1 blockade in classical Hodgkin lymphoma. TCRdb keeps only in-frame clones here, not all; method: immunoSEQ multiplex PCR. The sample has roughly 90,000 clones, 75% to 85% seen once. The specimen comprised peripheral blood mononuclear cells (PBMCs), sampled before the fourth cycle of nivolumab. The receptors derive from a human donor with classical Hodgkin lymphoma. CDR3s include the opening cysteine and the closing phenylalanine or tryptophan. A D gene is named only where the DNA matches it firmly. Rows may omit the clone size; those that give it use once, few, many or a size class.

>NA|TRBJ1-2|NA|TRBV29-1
CSVEREPYGYTF
TGCAGCGTTGAGCGGGAGCCCTATGGCTACACCTTC
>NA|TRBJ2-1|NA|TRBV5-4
CASSSQGGLSYNEQFF
TGTGCCAGCAGCTCTCAGGGAGGCCTCTCCTACAATGAGCAGTTCTTC
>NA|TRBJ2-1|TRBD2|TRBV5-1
CASSLRTSGYNEQFF
TGCGCCAGCAGCTTGCGTACTAGCGGTTACAATGAGCAGTTCTTC
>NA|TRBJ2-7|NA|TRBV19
CASRLGVSAGEQYF
TGTGCCAGTAGGTTGGGGGTTTCGGCGGGCGAGCAGTACTTC
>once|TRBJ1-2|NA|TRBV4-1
CASSQANDGRNYGYTF
TGCGCCAGCAGCCAGGCGAATGACGGACGGAACTATGGCTACACCTTC
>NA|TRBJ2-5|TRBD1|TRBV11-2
CASSPDRVSETQYF
TGTGCCAGCAGCCCGGACAGGGTTTCAGAGACCCAGTACTTC
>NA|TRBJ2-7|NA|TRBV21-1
CASSGDSTYEQYF
TGTGCCAGCAGCGGAGACAGTACCTACGAGCAGTACTTC
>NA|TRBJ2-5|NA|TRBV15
CATTAQYQETQYF
TGTGCCACCACGGCCCAGTACCAAGAGACCCAGTACTTC
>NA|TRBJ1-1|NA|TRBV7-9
CASSLVRNTEAFF
TGTGCCAGCAGCTTAGTGCGGAACACTGAAGCTTTCTTT
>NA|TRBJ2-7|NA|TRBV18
CASSRLEGGLEQYF
TGTGCTAGCTCCCGACTGGAAGGAGGTCTCGAGCAGTACTTC
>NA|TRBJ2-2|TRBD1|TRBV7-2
CASRRDRGPGELFF
TGTGCCAGCCGCCGGGACAGGGGGCCCGGGGAGCTGTTTTTT
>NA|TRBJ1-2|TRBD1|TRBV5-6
CASSQIGRGQGYGYTF
TGTGCCAGCAGTCAAATAGGGAGGGGGCAAGGCTATGGCTACACCTTC
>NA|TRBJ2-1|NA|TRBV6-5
CASSRTRTSHNEQFF
TGTGCCAGCAGTAGGACACGGACGTCTCACAATGAGCAGTTCTTC
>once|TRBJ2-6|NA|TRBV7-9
CASSPEGAGANVLTF
TGTGCCAGCAGCCCTGAGGGGGCTGGGGCCAACGTCCTGACTTTC
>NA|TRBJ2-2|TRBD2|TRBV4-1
CASSRQRGELAGVNTGELFF
TGCGCCAGCAGCCGCCAACGGGGTGAATTAGCGGGAGTAAACACCGGGGAGCTGTTTTTT
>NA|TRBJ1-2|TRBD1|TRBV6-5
CASSQGQGAWGYTF
TGTGCCAGCAGTCAGGGACAGGGGGCTTGGGGCTACACCTTC
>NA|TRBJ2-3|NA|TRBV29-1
CSVAPSPDTQYF
TGCAGCGTCGCCCCTAGTCCAGATACGCAGTATTTT
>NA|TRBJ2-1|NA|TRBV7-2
CASSPPGSYNEQFF
TGTGCCAGCAGCCCCCCGGGCTCCTACAATGAGCAGTTCTTC
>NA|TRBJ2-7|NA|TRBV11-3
CASSLDSIHEQYF
TGTGCCAGCAGCTTAGATAGTATCCACGAGCAGTACTTC
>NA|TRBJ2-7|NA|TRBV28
CASASDSREQYF
TGTGCCAGCGCCTCGGACAGCCGCGAGCAGTACTTC
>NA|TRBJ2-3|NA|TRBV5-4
CASNPRETGSTDTQYF
TGTGCCAGCAATCCCCGGGAAACAGGGAGCACAGATACGCAGTATTTT
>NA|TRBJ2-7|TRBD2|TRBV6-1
CASIGLAGGSYEQYF
TGTGCCAGCATCGGACTAGCGGGAGGATCCTACGAGCAGTACTTC